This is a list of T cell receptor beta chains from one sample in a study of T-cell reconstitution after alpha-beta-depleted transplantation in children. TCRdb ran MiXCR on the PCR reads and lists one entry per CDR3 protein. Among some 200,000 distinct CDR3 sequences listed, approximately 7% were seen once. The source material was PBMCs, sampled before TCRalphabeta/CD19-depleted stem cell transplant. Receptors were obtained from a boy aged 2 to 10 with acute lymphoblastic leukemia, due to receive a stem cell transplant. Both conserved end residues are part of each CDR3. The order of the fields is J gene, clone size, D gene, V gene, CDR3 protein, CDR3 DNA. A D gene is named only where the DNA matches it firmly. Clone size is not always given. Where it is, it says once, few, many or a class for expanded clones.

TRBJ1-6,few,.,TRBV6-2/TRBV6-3,CATGRGDSPLHF,TGTGCCACCGGCAGGGGTGATTCACCCCTCCACTTT
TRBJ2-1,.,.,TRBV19,CASSTGQLGSYNEQFF,TGTGCCAGTAGTACCGGACAGCTAGGCTCCTACAATGAGCAGTTCTTC
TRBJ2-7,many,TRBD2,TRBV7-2,CASSQRLAGVTSYEQYF,TGTGCCAGCAGCCAGAGACTAGCGGGGGTTACCTCCTACGAGCAGTACTTC
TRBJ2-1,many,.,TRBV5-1,CASSPHPTSLNEQFF,TGCGCCAGCAGCCCCCATCCTACTAGTCTGAATGAGCAGTTCTTC
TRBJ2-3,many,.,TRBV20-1,CSATRRRGSGADTQYF,TGCAGTGCTACCCGCAGGAGGGGGAGCGGCGCAGATACGCAGTATTTT
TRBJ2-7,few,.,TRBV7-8,CASSPDPWPEQYF,TGTGCCAGCAGCCCTGACCCGTGGCCTGAGCAGTACTTC
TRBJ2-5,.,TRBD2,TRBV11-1,CASSLARTRGLAGVDPGETQYF,TGTGCCAGCAGCTTAGCCAGGACCAGGGGACTAGCGGGAGTGGACCCGGGTGAGACCCAGTACTTC
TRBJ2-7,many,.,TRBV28,CASSFVNPYEQYF,TGTGCCAGCAGTTTTGTAAATCCCTACGAGCAGTACTTC
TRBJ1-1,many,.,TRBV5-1,CASSLDRGEAFF,TGCGCCAGCAGCTTGGATCGCGGAGAAGCTTTCTTT
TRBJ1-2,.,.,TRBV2,CAGDPVGGYGYTF,TGTGCCGGAGACCCGGTGGGCGGCTATGGCTACACCTTC
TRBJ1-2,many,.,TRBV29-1,CSSQENYGYTF,TGCAGTTCACAGGAGAACTATGGCTACACCTTC
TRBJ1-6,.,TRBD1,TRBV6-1,CASTATGAYNSPLHF,TGTGCCAGCACTGCGACAGGGGCCTATAATTCACCCCTCCACTTT
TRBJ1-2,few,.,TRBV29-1,CSVSPGQIGYTF,TGCAGCGTTTCCCCAGGACAAATCGGCTACACCTTC
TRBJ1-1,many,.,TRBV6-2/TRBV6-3,CASSNPTPGQTSRNTEAFF,TGTGCCAGCAGCAACCCCACTCCGGGGCAAACGAGCCGGAACACTGAAGCTTTCTTT
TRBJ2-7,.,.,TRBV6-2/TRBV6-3,CASSYVAYEQYF,TGTGCCAGCAGTTACGTGGCCTACGAGCAGTACTTC
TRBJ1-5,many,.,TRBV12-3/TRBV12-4,CASSLAARQDQPQHF,TGTGCCAGCAGTTTAGCGGCCAGGCAGGATCAGCCCCAGCATTTT
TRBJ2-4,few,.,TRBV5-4,CASSMEGQPKNIQYF,TGTGCCAGCAGCATGGAAGGACAGCCTAAAAACATTCAGTACTTC
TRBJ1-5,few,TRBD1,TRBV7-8,CASSPRDRGIQPQHF,TGTGCCAGCAGCCCTAGGGACAGGGGTATTCAGCCCCAGCATTTT
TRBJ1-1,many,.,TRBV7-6,CASSLAPGNTEAFF,TGTGCCAGCAGCTTAGCCCCAGGGAATACTGAAGCTTTCTTT
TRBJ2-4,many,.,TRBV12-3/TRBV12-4,CASSFHTGMPDQYF,TGTGCCAGCAGTTTCCATACAGGGATGCCGGATCAGTACTTC
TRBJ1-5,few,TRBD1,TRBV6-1,CASRVGTGYQPQHF,TGTGCCAGCAGGGTTGGGACAGGTTATCAGCCCCAGCATTTT
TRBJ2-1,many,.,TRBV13,CASSPTLRNNEQFF,TGTGCCAGCAGTCCGACTCTCCGGAACAATGAGCAGTTCTTC
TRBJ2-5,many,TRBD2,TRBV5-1,CASSTPGLAGLETQYF,TGCGCCAGCAGCACCCCGGGACTAGCGGGATTGGAGACCCAGTACTTC
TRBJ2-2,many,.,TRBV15,CATSRDLWNTGELFF,TGTGCCACCAGCAGAGATTTATGGAACACCGGGGAGCTGTTTTTT
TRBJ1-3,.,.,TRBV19,CASSIDGGSSGNTIYF,TGTGCCAGTAGTATAGACGGAGGATCCTCTGGAAACACCATATATTTT
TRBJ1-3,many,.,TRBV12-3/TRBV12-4,CASSGGSSGNTIYF,TGTGCCAGCTCGGGAGGGAGCTCTGGAAACACCATATATTTT
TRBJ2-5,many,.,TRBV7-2,CASSLATGAWGETQYF,TGTGCCAGCAGCTTAGCCACGGGGGCGTGGGGAGAGACCCAGTACTTC
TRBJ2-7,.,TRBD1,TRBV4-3,CASSHETGAAYEQYF,TGCGCCAGCAGCCATGAAACAGGGGCGGCGTACGAGCAGTACTTC
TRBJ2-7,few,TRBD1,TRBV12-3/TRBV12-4,CASSLIIRGHSVYEQYF,TGTGCCAGCAGCCTCATTATCAGGGGGCACTCCGTCTACGAGCAGTACTTC
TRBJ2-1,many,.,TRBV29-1,CSVESLANEQFF,TGCAGCGTTGAGTCCCTAGCCAATGAGCAGTTCTTC
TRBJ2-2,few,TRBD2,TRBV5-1,CASSSPSGGARTGELFF,TGCGCCAGCAGCTCCCCTAGCGGGGGGGCCAGGACCGGGGAGCTGTTTTTT
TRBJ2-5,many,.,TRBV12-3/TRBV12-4,CATSDIQETQYF,TGTGCCACTTCAGACATCCAAGAGACCCAGTACTTC
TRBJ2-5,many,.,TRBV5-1,CASSLVGPGETQYF,TGCGCCAGCAGCTTGGTGGGGCCAGGGGAGACCCAGTACTTC
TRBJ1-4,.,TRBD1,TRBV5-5,CASSSRPDRSNEKLFF,TGTGCCAGCAGCTCTCGTCCGGACAGGTCGAATGAAAAACTGTTTTTT
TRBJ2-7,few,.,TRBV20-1,CSARGRGEQYF,TGCAGTGCTAGAGGCAGGGGCGAGCAGTACTTC
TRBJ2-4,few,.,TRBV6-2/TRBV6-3,CASSPWTLPIQYF,TGTGCCAGCAGCCCCTGGACTCTACCCATTCAGTACTTC
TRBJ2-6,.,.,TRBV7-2,CASSQVLARGANVLTF,TGTGCCAGCAGCCAGGTTTTGGCTCGTGGGGCCAACGTCCTGACTTTC
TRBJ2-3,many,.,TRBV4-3,CASSQGYADTQYF,TGCGCCAGCAGCCAAGGTTACGCAGATACGCAGTATTTT
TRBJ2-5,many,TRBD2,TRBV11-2,CASRGGRGGETQYF,TGTGCCAGCCGGGGGGGAAGAGGGGGAGAGACCCAGTACTTC
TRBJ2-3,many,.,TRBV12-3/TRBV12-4,CASSLRRPNTDTQYF,TGTGCCAGCAGTTTAAGACGGCCAAACACAGATACGCAGTATTTT
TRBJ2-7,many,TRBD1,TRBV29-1,CSVEETGAYEQYF,TGCAGCGTTGAAGAGACAGGGGCCTACGAGCAGTACTTC
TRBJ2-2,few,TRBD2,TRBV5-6,CASSQGLASGELFF,TGTGCCAGCAGCCAAGGACTAGCCTCCGGGGAGCTGTTTTTT
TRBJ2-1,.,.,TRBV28,CATGGGGSNEQFF,TGTGCCACAGGGGGGGGGGGCTCTAATGAGCAGTTCTTC
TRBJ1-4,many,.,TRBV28,CASSQALGEKLFF,TGTGCCAGCAGCCAGGCGCTGGGTGAAAAACTGTTTTTT
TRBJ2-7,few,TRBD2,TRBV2,CASSGRRDEQYF,TGTGCCAGCAGCGGGAGGCGAGACGAGCAGTACTTC
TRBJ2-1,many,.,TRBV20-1,CSAFRSQGNEQFF,TGCAGTGCTTTTCGGTCCCAGGGTAATGAGCAGTTCTTC
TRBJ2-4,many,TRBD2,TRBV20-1,CSARDSRGAYKNIQYF,TGCAGTGCTAGAGATTCGCGGGGGGCGTATAAAAACATTCAGTACTTC
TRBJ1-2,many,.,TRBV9,CASSVDVEDNYGYTF,TGTGCCAGCAGCGTAGACGTTGAGGATAACTATGGCTACACCTTC
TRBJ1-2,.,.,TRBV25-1,CASSDQRRLTGYTF,TGTGCCAGCAGTGACCAAAGGAGGTTGACGGGCTACACCTTC
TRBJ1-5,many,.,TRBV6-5,CASSYQAGVQPQHF,TGTGCCAGCAGTTATCAGGCAGGGGTCCAGCCCCAGCATTTT
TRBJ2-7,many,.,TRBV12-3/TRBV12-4,CASSGPGTVLYEQYF,TGTGCCAGCAGTGGGCCCGGGACGGTTCTCTACGAGCAGTACTTC
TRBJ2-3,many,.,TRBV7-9,CASSFRSIDTQYF,TGTGCCAGCAGCTTTCGCAGTATCGATACGCAGTATTTT
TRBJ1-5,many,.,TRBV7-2,CASSLGWDNQPQHF,TGTGCCAGCAGCCTAGGGTGGGACAATCAGCCCCAGCATTTT
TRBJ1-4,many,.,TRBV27,CASSIREEGEKLFF,TGTGCCAGCAGTATTCGGGAAGAGGGTGAAAAACTGTTTTTT